What follows are 23 T cell receptor beta chains derived from one specimen sequenced in a study of blood T cell repertoires in COVID-19. Here immunoSEQ multiplex PCR was the method, and the copy in TCRdb shows in-frame clones only, minus some. The sample yields fewer than 20,000 clones, 90% to 95% seen once. Sequencing used peripheral blood. These receptors were taken from a human donor in a cohort sampled during active COVID-19.

The V gene is TRBV5-5, the J gene TRBJ1-2; 8 bases map to TRBD1. V lost 1 base and J lost 4; bases outside the gene matches: 12. The CDR3 runs 17 residues. Germline values: CDR1 SGHKS, CDR2 YYEKEE (reference sequence). The CDR3 nucleotides read TGTGCCAGCAGCTTGTTGGGACAGGTTCCGTGGATCTATGGCTACACCTTC. It codes for CASSLLGQVPWIYGYTF.

The chain's CDR3 is CASSPVRGNYGYTF. DNA of the CDR3: TGTGCCAGCAGCCCCGTAAGGGGGAACTATGGCTACACCTTC. This chain joins TRBV7-9 and TRBJ1-2; the D gene is possibly TRBD1 (6 bases). The CDR3 runs 14 residues. Germline values: CDR1 SEHNR, CDR2 FQNEAQ (reference sequence). V gave up 5 bases and J gave up 2 bases, with 12 bases separating them.

This sequence joins TRBV19 and TRBJ1-2, with a possible D match to TRBD1 (5 bases). V was shortened by 3 bases and J by 8 bases, with 16 bases between the two germline ends. CDR3 length: 14 residues. CDR1 LNHDA and CDR2 SQIVND come from the germline V gene (reference sequence). The CDR3 sequence: CASSIEVGGRGYTF. The CDR3 DNA reads TGTGCCAGTAGTATTGAGGTCGGGGGTCGGGGCTACACCTTC.

This clone appeared once. V gene TRBV5-1 combines with J gene TRBJ2-3; unclear D gene. Trimming cost V 3 bases and J 1 base, with 6 bases left between them. CDR1 and CDR2 from the germline V gene are SGHRS and YFSETQ. This CDR3 is 13 amino acids long. CDR3 in DNA: TGCGCCAGCAGCTCCCGAGGCACAGATACGCAGTATTTT. Protein: CASSSRGTDTQYF.

The CDR3 sequence is CASTPKGGETQYF. The CDR3 DNA reads TGTGCCAGCACCCCAAAGGGGGGGGAGACCCAGTACTTC. The rearrangement uses TRBV7-9 and TRBJ2-5; maybe TRBD2 (7 bases). The V gene's germline CDR1 is SEHNR and CDR2 FQNEAQ (reference sequence). V shed 7 bases and J shed 5 bases, with 14 bases lying between them. CDR3 size: 13 residues.

The chain has TRBV19 and TRBJ2-2; TRBD2 aligns across 7 bases. The CDR3 loop spans 15 amino acids. CDR1 is LNHDA and CDR2 is SQIVND in the germline V gene (reference sequence). V lost 8 bases and J lost 5; bases outside the gene matches: 11. In DNA form, the CDR3 reads TGTGCCAGTCACCGAGGAGGAGCGGGAACCGGGGAGCTGTTTTTT. Encoded protein: CASHRGGAGTGELFF.

This sequence joins TRBV13 and TRBJ2-5; no firm D call. Germline-derived CDR1 and CDR2 are PRHDT and FYEKMQ (reference sequence). The V and J ends lost 5 bases and 5 bases respectively, with 15 bases between them. The CDR3 has 14 amino acids. Here the CDR3 DNA reads TGTGCCAGCAGCACAAGGTCTGCGGCGGAGACCCAGTACTTC. Its translation: CASSTRSAAETQYF.

The J gene is TRBJ2-3, the V gene TRBV11-3, with D maybe TRBD1 (5 bases). V was trimmed by 3 bases and J by 4 bases, leaving 14 bases between them. Germline V lookup: CDR1 SGHNT, CDR2 YENEEA. This CDR3 comprises 15 residues. In DNA, the CDR3 is TGTGCCAGCAGCTTCAGGGAATACTACGCAGATACGCAGTATTTT. Protein product: CASSFREYYADTQYF. The full variable domain, rest sourced from reference TRBV11-3 and TRBJ2-3, is EAGVVQSPRYKIIEKKQPVAFWCNPISGHNTLYWYLQNLGQGPELLIRYENEEAVDDSQLPKDRFSAERLKGVDSTLKIQPAELGDSAVYLCASSFREYYADTQYFGPGTRLTVL.

V is TRBV30 and J is TRBJ1-6, with a possible D match to TRBD1 (5 bases). The germline V gene has CDR1 GTSNPN and CDR2 SVGIG (reference sequence). The CDR3 length is 16 residues. V lost 2 bases, J lost 0 bases, and 11 bases lay in between. This CDR3 is CAWSTGVASYNSPLHF. For the CDR3, the DNA is TGTGCCTGGAGTACAGGAGTTGCCTCCTATAATTCACCCCTCCACTTT.

This clone appeared once. Sequence at one end of the junction differs from germline and may be a read error. The V call is TRBV20-1, the J call TRBJ1-4, with D unclear. Looked up from germline, CDR1 is DFQATT and CDR2 is SNEGSKA (reference sequence). CDR3 length equals 11 residues. The CDR3 DNA reads as TGCAGTGCTAGGACTAATGAAAGACTGTTTTTT. Protein product: CSARTNERLFF.

This chain links TRBV5-4 with TRBJ2-7, with 13 bases lining up with TRBD2. Germline trimming cut 1 base from V and 8 bases from J; bases unmatched to any gene: 6. The CDR3 totals 15 residues. CDR1 and CDR2 (germline): SGHNT, YYREEE (reference sequence). CDR3 nucleotides: TGTGCCAGCAGCTTGTGGACTAGCGGGAGTAGGCAGCAGTACTTC. This translates into CASSLWTSGSRQQYF.

The chain couples TRBV6-4 to TRBJ1-5; D may be TRBD1 (6 bases). V was clipped by 6 bases and J by 5 bases, with 20 bases between them. Germline-derived CDR1 and CDR2 are MRHNA and SNTAGT. This CDR3 is 16 amino acids long. CDR3: CASRQRTPGGHQPQHF. CDR3 sequence (DNA): TGTGCCAGCAGGCAAAGAACACCCGGGGGGCATCAGCCCCAGCATTTT.

V gene TRBV10-3 combines with J gene TRBJ2-7; 12 bases are shared with TRBD1. V lost 6 bases, J lost 4 bases, and 7 bases stayed unmatched. This CDR3 comprises 15 residues. Germline V gene sequence: CDR1 ENHRY, CDR2 SYGVKD. CDR3 bases: TGTGCCATCAGGGCGGGACAGGGGGCCTCTTACGAGCAGTACTTC. Translated: CAIRAGQGASYEQYF.

The chain recombines TRBV5-1 with TRBJ2-1; D not certain. The CDR3 covers 14 residues. The germline V gene has CDR1 SGHRS and CDR2 YFSETQ. Deletions cut 0 bases from V and 4 bases from J, with 8 bases between. The CDR3 is CASSLATGYNEQFF. DNA of the CDR3: TGCGCCAGCAGCTTGGCCACTGGTTACAATGAGCAGTTCTTC.

The chain employs TRBV11-3 and TRBJ2-5, with 7 bases that match TRBD2. The CDR3 consists of 13 residues. Germline V lookup: CDR1 SGHNT, CDR2 YENEEA. J gave up 4 bases and V 5 bases, and 4 bases lay outside the gene matches. CDR3 in amino acids: CASSQGGGETQYF. Here the CDR3 DNA reads TGTGCCAGCAGCCAAGGCGGGGGAGAGACCCAGTACTTC.

The chain joins TRBV7-8 to TRBJ2-2, with a weak D call TRBD2 (6 bases). This CDR3 spans 16 amino acids. CDR1 is SGHVS, CDR2 FQNEAQ, per germline. Trimming removed 3 bases from V and 0 bases from J, with 11 bases in between. The DNA of the CDR3 is TGTGCCAGCAGCTTGGGGAGGAGGCCGAACACCGGGGAGCTGTTTTTT. Protein product: CASSLGRRPNTGELFF.

The gene calls are TRBV6-6 and TRBJ1-5, with a possible D match to TRBD1 (6 bases). V dropped 6 bases and J dropped 4 bases, with 19 bases sitting between them. Per the germline V gene, CDR1 is MNHNY and CDR2 is SVGAGI (reference sequence). This CDR3 has 16 amino acids. The CDR3 DNA reads TGTGCCAGCAGCCCCTTCAACAGGGCTGGGAATCAGCCCCAGCATTTT. Its translation: CASSPFNRAGNQPQHF.

The chain employs TRBV7-9 and TRBJ1-1; D remains ambiguous. CDR1 SEHNR and CDR2 FQNEAQ come from the germline V gene (reference sequence). The CDR3 is 15 amino acids. V was clipped by 1 base and J by 5 bases, with 14 bases between them. CDR3 sequence: CASSLVGERRTEAFF. The CDR3 DNA follows: TGTGCCAGCAGCTTAGTGGGTGAGAGGAGGACTGAAGCTTTCTTT.

Here the CDR3 DNA reads TGTGCCAGCAGCTTAGCCCCAGGTAGTACGGACGAGCAGTACTTC. Translating gives CASSLAPGSTDEQYF. V and J are TRBV7-2 and TRBJ2-7; D is uncertain. This CDR3 has 15 residues. Germline CDR1 and CDR2: SGHTA and FQGNSA. Trimming removed 0 bases from V and 5 bases from J, with 14 bases in between.

The chain recombines TRBV5-6 with TRBJ2-1, with 10 bases fitting TRBD1. After removal of 3 bases from V and 3 bases from J, the junction contained 3 bases not matched to a gene. Germline V gene lookup returns CDR1 SGHDT and CDR2 YYEEEE. This CDR3 is built from 15 residues. CDR3 nucleotide sequence: TGTGCCAGCAGCTCGGGACAGGGGAGCTACAATGAGCAGTTCTTC. It specifies CASSSGQGSYNEQFF.

The chain joins TRBV6-5 to TRBJ2-7; 12 bases align to TRBD2. The V gene end was trimmed by 0 bases and the J gene end by 3 bases; junction bases not matched to a gene: 3. Germline values: CDR1 MNHEY, CDR2 SVGAGI. This CDR3 contains 16 residues. CDR3 coding DNA: TGTGCCAGCAGTTACTCGGGGACTAGCGGGTTCTACGAGCAGTACTTC. Encoded protein: CASSYSGTSGFYEQYF.

This clone has only one observation. The chain recombines TRBV6-5 with TRBJ2-1, with 8 bases that match TRBD1. The CDR3 spans 11 residues. Trimming took 8 bases from V and 8 from J; bases not matched to a gene: 2. Germline loops: CDR1 MNHEY, CDR2 SVGAGI. This chain's CDR3 is CASRQGYEQFF. For the CDR3, the DNA is TGTGCCAGCCGACAGGGGTATGAGCAGTTCTTC.

This chain uses TRBV6-6 with TRBJ2-7, with 7 bases fitting TRBD2. V shed 3 bases and J 3 bases; nucleotides not matched to a gene: 11. CDR3 size: 16 residues. Germline assignment: CDR1 MNHNY and CDR2 SVGAGI (reference sequence). Written as DNA, the CDR3 is TGTGCCAGCAGTTATGGGGGACGGGGAGGGGACTACGAGCAGTACTTC. The encoded protein is CASSYGGRGGDYEQYF.